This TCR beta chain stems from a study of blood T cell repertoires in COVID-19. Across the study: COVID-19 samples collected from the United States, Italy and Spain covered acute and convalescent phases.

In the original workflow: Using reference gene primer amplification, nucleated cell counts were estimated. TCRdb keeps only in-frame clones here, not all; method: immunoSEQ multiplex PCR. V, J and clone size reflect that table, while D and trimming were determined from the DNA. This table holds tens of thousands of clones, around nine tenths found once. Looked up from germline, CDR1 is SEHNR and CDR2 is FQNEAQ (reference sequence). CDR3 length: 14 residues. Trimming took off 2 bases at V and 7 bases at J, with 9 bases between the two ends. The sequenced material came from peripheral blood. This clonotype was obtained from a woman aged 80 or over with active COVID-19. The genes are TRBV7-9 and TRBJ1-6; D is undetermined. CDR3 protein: CASSLYGENSPLHF. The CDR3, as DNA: TGTGCCAGCAGCTTATACGGAGAAAATTCACCCCTCCACTTT. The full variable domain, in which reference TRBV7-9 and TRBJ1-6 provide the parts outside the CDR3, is DTGVSQNPRHKITKRGQNVTFRCDPISEHNRLYWYRQTLGQGPEFLTYFQNEAQLEKSRLLSDRFSAERPKGSFSTLEIQRTEQGDSAMYLCASSLYGENSPLHFGNGTRLTVT.